One T cell receptor (beta chain) is described in this entry. The sample is drawn from a study of post-analysis software for immune sequencing data. TCR beta cDNA libraries included unique molecular identifiers. TCRdb processed the PCR reads anew with MiXCR; each CDR3 protein has one entry. The sample includes some 800,000 distinct CDR3 sequences, around 45% of them seen just once. The clonotype was recovered from a girl aged 5 to 17 with multiple sclerosis. The sequenced sample consisted of blood.

In DNA, the CDR3 is TGTGCCAGCAGTCGCACAGGGGACGGAGAGACCCAGTACTTC. Protein: CASSRTGDGETQYF. The rearrangement joins TRBV6-5 to TRBJ2-5, with 7 bases that match TRBD1. The V gene's germline CDR1 is MNHEY and CDR2 SVGAGI. The CDR3 loop spans 14 amino acids. The V and J ends lost 5 bases and 4 bases, in that order; junction bases with no gene match: 7.